This TCR beta chain came from a study of CD8 T cells in ankylosing spondylitis. Findings of the study overall: Certain motif variants had earlier appeared in reactive arthritis synovial fluid and blood. Seven to nine highly homologous variants formed a TCR beta motif that appeared characteristic of ankylosing spondylitis blood. Disease-linked clones were found to be CD8+ and relatively rare in peripheral blood.

The CDR3 covers 12 residues. The V and J ends lost 5 bases and 4 bases respectively, with 7 bases between them. The germline V gene has CDR1 ENHRY and CDR2 SYGVKD. With molecular barcodes, quantitative 5'-RACE was used to make the TCR beta libraries. TCRdb itself ran the 5' RACE reads through MiXCR, one entry per CDR3 protein. The sample has 500,000 to 550,000 distinct CDR3 sequences, roughly 13% seen once. This clonotype was counted ten times or more. Its antigen is currently unknown. This sequence originates from a male donor with ankylosing spondylitis. The gene calls are TRBV10-3 and TRBJ2-3, with D maybe TRBD2 (6 bases). Sequenced sample: blood, either unsorted or a sorted T cell fraction (not recorded which). The CDR3 DNA follows: TGTGCCATCAGTCCTAGCGCAGATACGCAGTATTTT. It specifies CAISPSADTQYF.